The rows below give T cell receptor beta chains drawn from one sample of a study of control samples from healthy donors and cancer patients. The assay was immunoSEQ multiplex PCR, and TCRdb's table has in-frame clones only and misses some. The table lists some 150,000 clones, 96% of them singletons, with approximately 0.97% in the top ten. Specimen: blood. The receptor source for this set is a woman under 40 in good health. The CDR3 runs from the conserved cysteine through the conserved F or W. A D gene is named only where the DNA matches it firmly. Size tells how often a clone was seen (once, few, many) or the class of an expanded clone, and some rows leave it out.

clone size	V gene	D gene	J gene	CDR3 protein	CDR3 DNA
once	TRBV27	NA	TRBJ1-1	CASSLGVEGDTEAFF	TGTGCCAGCAGCCTGGGGGTAGAAGGTGACACTGAAGCTTTCTTT
NA	TRBV6-6	NA	TRBJ1-6	CASIGQTYSPLHF	TGTGCCAGCATTGGACAGACTTATTCACCCCTCCACTTT
NA	TRBV3-1/TRBV3-2	TRBD1	TRBJ1-1	CASSRQGFGSTEAFF	TGTGCCAGCAGCCGACAGGGGTTTGGGAGCACTGAAGCTTTCTTT
NA	TRBV7-3	NA	TRBJ2-3	CASSLNIADTQYF	TGTGCCAGCAGCTTAAATATTGCAGATACGCAGTATTTT
NA	TRBV9	NA	TRBJ2-7	CASSPQGSYEQYF	TGTGCCAGCAGCCCCCAAGGCTCCTACGAGCAGTACTTC
few	TRBV14	TRBD1	TRBJ2-3	CASSQVGTGWKGTDTQYF	TGTGCCAGCAGCCAAGTGGGGACAGGGTGGAAGGGCACAGATACGCAGTATTTT
NA	TRBV13	TRBD1	TRBJ1-6	CASSTRTGNSPLHF	TGTGCCAGCAGCACCCGGACAGGGAATTCACCCCTCCACTTT
NA	TRBV11-3	NA	TRBJ2-5	CASSLQETQYF	TGTGCCAGCAGCTTACAAGAGACCCAGTACTTC
NA	TRBV25-1	NA	TRBJ2-6	CASTSRDTPSGANVLTF	TGTGCCAGCACCTCCCGGGACACCCCCTCTGGGGCCAACGTCCTGACTTTC
NA	TRBV24-1	NA	TRBJ2-1	CATPSGSGNEQFF	TGTGCCACCCCCTCCGGGAGCGGCAATGAGCAGTTCTTC
NA	TRBV9	NA	TRBJ1-2	CACRLRDYGYTF	TGTGCCTGCAGACTCCGGGACTATGGCTACACCTTC
NA	TRBV7-9	TRBD2	TRBJ2-1	CASSRGLAGNGEQFF	TGTGCCAGCAGCCGAGGACTAGCGGGAAATGGTGAGCAGTTCTTC
NA	TRBV14	TRBD1	TRBJ1-1	CASSHIRGRHSTEAFF	TGTGCCAGCAGCCATATCAGGGGGCGTCATAGCACTGAAGCTTTCTTT
NA	TRBV11-3	NA	TRBJ2-2	CASSPLANTGELFF	TGTGCCAGCAGCCCGCTTGCGAACACCGGGGAGCTGTTTTTT
NA	TRBV7-9	NA	TRBJ1-2	CASSQGQNGYTF	TGTGCCAGCAGTCAAGGACAGAATGGCTACACCTTC
NA	TRBV3-1/TRBV3-2	NA	TRBJ2-3	CASSQSSGYRGPDTQYF	TGTGCCAGCAGCCAATCGTCCGGATATCGAGGCCCAGATACGCAGTATTTT
NA	TRBV4-1	TRBD2	TRBJ2-3	CASRRGGTSGTDTQYF	TGCGCCAGCAGAAGAGGCGGGACTAGCGGCACAGATACGCAGTATTTT
NA	TRBV5-1	NA	TRBJ2-2	CASSLDPSGGELFF	TGCGCCAGCAGCTTGGACCCCTCAGGCGGGGAGCTGTTTTTT
NA	TRBV3-1/TRBV3-2	NA	TRBJ1-2	CASSHPSLGPVDYGYTF	TGTGCCAGCAGCCACCCCAGTTTGGGCCCGGTAGACTATGGCTACACCTTC
NA	TRBV6-1	NA	TRBJ2-4	CASSDMVGATAKNIQYF	TGTGCCAGCAGTGACATGGTGGGGGCGACGGCCAAAAACATTCAGTACTTC
NA	TRBV7-7	NA	TRBJ2-1	CASSPIVGSSYNEQFF	TGTGCTAGCAGCCCAATAGTTGGTAGCTCCTACAATGAGCAGTTCTTC
NA	TRBV7-2	TRBD1	TRBJ1-5	CASSSSTGGRQPQHF	TGTGCCAGCAGCTCCTCGACAGGGGGAAGACAGCCCCAGCATTTT